The source of this TCR beta chain is a study of blood T cell repertoires in COVID-19. Study background: Acute-phase and convalescent COVID-19 samples originated in the United States, Italy and Spain. T cells, B-cell-depleted T cells, or PBMCs provided the cDNA or gDNA that served as material.

This clone appeared once. Trimming cost V 6 bases and J 0 bases; bases outside gene matches: 3. This CDR3 is 14 amino acids long. From germline, CDR1 is SGDLS and CDR2 YYNGEE. The table came from immunoSEQ multiplex PCR; TCRdb's copy has only in-frame clones and leaves some out. The data hold about 89,000 clones, with about nine tenths observed a single time. The chain is built from TRBV9 and TRBJ2-3; 8 bases align to TRBD2. This TCR derives from a male donor with acute or convalescent COVID-19. The sequenced sample consisted of peripheral blood. DNA for the CDR3: TGTGCCAGCACCGGGGGGGCGAGCACAGATACGCAGTATTTT. Its protein is CASTGGASTDTQYF.